The 2 T cell receptor beta chains given below trace back to one sample, sequenced in a study of persistence of HIV-infected CD4 T cells. Lysates of CMV-infected fibroblasts at roughly 10 ug/mL stimulated these cells. Sorted nonresponding memory CD4+ T cells were CD40L-negative, CD69-negative, CD45RO-high. Antigens for these TCRs are unknown. The immunoSEQ assay was version 4, run in survey mode. Repertoires were generated with immunoSEQ multiplex PCR, while TCRdb's copy carries only in-frame clones and drops some. The sample lists over 25,000 clones, around 80% seen once, with 4% to 5% in the top ten. The input for sequencing was CD4+ T cells sorted from PBMCs after approximately 18-hour stimulation, taken from a patient who received antiretroviral therapy. Receptors were obtained from an adult man with HIV who was CMV-seropositive.

V gene TRBV7-8 combines with J gene TRBJ2-3, with 9 bases aligning to TRBD1. Germline CDR1 and CDR2: SGHVS and FQNEAQ. V lost 7 bases to trimming and J lost 0 bases; unmatched junction nucleotides: 2. This CDR3 region has 14 residues. CDR3 sequence (DNA): TGTGCCAGCACTGACAGGGGGAGCACAGATACGCAGTATTTT. It yields the protein CASTDRGSTDTQYF.

This clone has just a few counts. V usage is TRBV29-1 and J usage is TRBJ2-1, with D perhaps TRBD1 (5 bases). The CDR3 covers 14 residues. The germline gives CDR1 SQVTM, CDR2 ANQGSEA. Trimming shortened V by 6 bases and J by 5 bases, and 17 bases separated the two germline ends. The CDR3 DNA sequence: TGCAGCGTGCCGCTCTGGACATCGAACAATGAGCAGTTCTTC. This encodes CSVPLWTSNNEQFF.